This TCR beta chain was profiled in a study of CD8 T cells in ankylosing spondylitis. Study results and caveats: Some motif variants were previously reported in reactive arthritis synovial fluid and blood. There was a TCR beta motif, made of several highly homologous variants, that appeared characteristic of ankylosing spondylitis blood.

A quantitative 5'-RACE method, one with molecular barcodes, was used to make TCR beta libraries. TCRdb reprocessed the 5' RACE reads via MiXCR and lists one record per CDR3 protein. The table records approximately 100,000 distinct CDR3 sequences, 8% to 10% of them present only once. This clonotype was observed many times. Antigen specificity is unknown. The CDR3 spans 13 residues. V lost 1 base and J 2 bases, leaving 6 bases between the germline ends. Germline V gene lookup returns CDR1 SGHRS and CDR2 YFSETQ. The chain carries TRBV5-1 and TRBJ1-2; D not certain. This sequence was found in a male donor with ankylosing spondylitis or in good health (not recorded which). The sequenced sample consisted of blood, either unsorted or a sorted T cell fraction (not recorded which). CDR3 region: CASSLTVNYGYTF. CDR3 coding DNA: TGCGCCAGCAGCTTGACAGTCAACTATGGCTACACCTTC.